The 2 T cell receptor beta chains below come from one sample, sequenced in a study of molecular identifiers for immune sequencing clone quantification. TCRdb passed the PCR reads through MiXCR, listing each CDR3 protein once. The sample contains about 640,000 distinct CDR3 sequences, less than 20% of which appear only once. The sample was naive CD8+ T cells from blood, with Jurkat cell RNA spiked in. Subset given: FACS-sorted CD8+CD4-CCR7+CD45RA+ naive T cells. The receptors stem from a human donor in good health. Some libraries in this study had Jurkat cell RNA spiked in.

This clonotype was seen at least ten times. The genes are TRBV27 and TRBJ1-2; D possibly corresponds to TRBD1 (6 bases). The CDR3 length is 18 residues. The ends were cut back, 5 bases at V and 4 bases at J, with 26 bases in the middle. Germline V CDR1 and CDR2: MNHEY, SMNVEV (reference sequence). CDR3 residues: CASSPYFTGGASVYGYTF. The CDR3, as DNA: TGTGCCAGCAGTCCGTATTTTACTGGGGGCGCCTCCGTCTATGGCTACACCTTC.

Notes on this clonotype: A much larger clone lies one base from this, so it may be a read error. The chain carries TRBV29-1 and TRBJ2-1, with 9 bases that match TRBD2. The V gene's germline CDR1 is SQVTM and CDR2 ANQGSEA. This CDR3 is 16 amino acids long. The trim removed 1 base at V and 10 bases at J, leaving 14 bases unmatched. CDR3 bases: TGCAGCGTTGAAGGTGTGAGGGCTAGCGGGGTCCGGGAGCAGTTCTTC. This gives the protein CSVEGVRASGVREQFF.